Listed here are 11 T cell receptor beta chains from one sample, sequenced in a study of CD8 T cells in Susac syndrome. The RNA, about 0.45 to 1 ug, was put through reverse transcription using random hexamers. TCRdb ran MiXCR on the immunoSEQ multiplex PCR reads and lists one entry per CDR3 protein. This sample carries fewer than 200,000 distinct CDR3 sequences, approximately 94% of them seen once, and the ten largest clones take 0.1%. Source material: CD4+ T cells from PBMCs. The receptors come from a human donor in good health.

This chain uses TRBV7-2 with TRBJ2-5; TRBD2 matches at 9 bases. V dropped 2 bases and J dropped 4; count of bases not matched to a gene: 5. The CDR3 extends over 15 amino acids. Germline V gene lookup returns CDR1 SGHTA and CDR2 FQGNSA. CDR3 nucleotide sequence: TGTGCCAGCAGCTTAAGTAAGGGACTAGCAGAGACCCAGTACTTC. It is translated as CASSLSKGLAETQYF.

This CDR3 is CSVLGTGNYEQYV. CDR3 DNA: TGCAGCGTTTTGGGTACAGGGAATTACGAGCAGTACGTC. The chain carries TRBV29-1 and TRBJ2-7, with D tentatively TRBD1 (6 bases). The length of the CDR3 is 13 residues. V shed 5 bases and J shed 4 bases, with 15 bases lying between them. Germline lookup yields CDR1 SQVTM and CDR2 ANQGSEA.

This chain connects TRBV18 to TRBJ1-1; a possible D gene is TRBD1 (6 bases). Germline V gene sequence: CDR1 KGHSH, CDR2 LQKENI. CDR3 length: 15 amino acids. The V and J ends lost 6 bases and 3 bases respectively, with 17 bases between them. The CDR3 sequence: CASSVQQGFDTEAFF. CDR3 coding DNA: TGTGCCAGCTCCGTTCAACAGGGATTCGACACTGAAGCTTTCTTT.

The chain joins TRBV28 to TRBJ2-1; D uncertain. Trimming cost V 6 bases and J 4 bases, with 10 bases left between them. This CDR3 comprises 13 residues. Germline V gene lookup returns CDR1 MDHEN and CDR2 SYDVKM. The CDR3: CASRSTRYNEQFF. DNA for the CDR3: TGTGCCAGCAGATCCACCCGATACAATGAGCAGTTCTTC. The entire variable domain, with the rest obtained from reference TRBV28 and TRBJ2-1, is as follows: DVKVTQSSRYLVKRTGEKVFLECVQDMDHENMFWYRQDPGLGLRLIYFSYDVKMKEKGDIPEGYSVSREKKERFSLILESASTNQTSMYLCASRSTRYNEQFFGPGTRLTVL.

The rearrangement uses TRBV3-1 and TRBJ1-1; D gene uncertain. CDR1 and CDR2 (germline): LGHDT, YNNKEL (reference sequence). Between the trimmed V and J ends, which lost 4 bases and 9 bases, there was a span of 15 bases. The CDR3 is made up of 13 amino acids. In DNA form, the CDR3 reads TGTGCCAGCAGCCCGCCGGGATTAAAAAAAGCTTTCTTT. Its protein is CASSPPGLKKAFF.

This clonotype has only a few counts. The chain couples TRBV2 to TRBJ2-6; a possible D gene is TRBD2 (7 bases). This CDR3 comprises 15 residues. Germline V gene lookup returns CDR1 SNHLY and CDR2 FYNNEI. Trimming removed 4 bases from V and 4 bases from J, with 11 bases in between. The CDR3 loop reads CASSGGGQGANVLTF. CDR3 DNA sequence: TGTGCCAGCAGTGGGGGGGGGCAAGGGGCCAACGTCCTGACTTTC.

The rearrangement links TRBV29-1 to TRBJ2-2; 10 bases are shared with TRBD1. Trimming cost V 7 bases and J 4 bases; bases outside gene matches: 9. The CDR3 consists of 15 residues. Germline assignment: CDR1 SQVTM and CDR2 ANQGSEA. Written as DNA, the CDR3 is TGCAGCGCCGGCCCGGGACAGGGGTCCACCGGGGAGCTGTTTTTT. Protein: CSAGPGQGSTGELFF.

This clonotype was seen a single time. The gene calls are TRBV30 and TRBJ2-3; tentative D call: TRBD2 (6 bases). V lost 2 bases to trimming and J lost 3 bases, with 18 bases between them. CDR1 and CDR2 (germline): GTSNPN, SVGIG (reference sequence). The CDR3 sequence is 16 residues long. The DNA for the CDR3 is TGTGCCTGGAGTCCAACTAGCAAATTTAAAACAGATACGCAGTATTTT. It specifies CAWSPTSKFKTDTQYF. Full variable domain (outside the CDR3, taken from reference TRBV30 and TRBJ2-3): SQTIHQWPATLVQPVGSPLSLECTVEGTSNPNLYWYRQAAGRGLQLLFYSVGIGQISSEVPQNLSASRPQDRQFILSSKKLLLSDSGFYLCAWSPTSKFKTDTQYFGPGTRLTVL.

J is TRBJ2-3 and V is TRBV20-1; D gene unclear. Trimming left V 2 bases short and J 7 bases short, with 10 bases between. The CDR3 loop spans 12 amino acids. CDR1 is DFQATT and CDR2 is SNEGSKA in the germline V gene (reference sequence). The CDR3: CSARRPANTQYF. In nucleotides, the CDR3 is TGCAGTGCTAGACGACCCGCGAATACGCAGTATTTT.

This clonotype has just one count. This rearrangement joins TRBV6-5 to TRBJ2-3, with D possibly TRBD2 on 5 matching bases. The V end lost 0 bases, the J end lost 2 bases, and 21 bases lay between the germline ends. From germline, CDR1 is MNHEY and CDR2 SVGAGI. This CDR3 is 19 amino acids long. CDR3: CASSYSLDPQERDTDTQYF. The CDR3 bases are TGTGCCAGCAGTTACTCGCTAGATCCCCAGGAACGGGACACAGATACGCAGTATTTT.

This chain links TRBV12-3 or TRBV12-4 with TRBJ1-2; 9 bases map to TRBD1. This CDR3 spans 13 amino acids. J was trimmed by 5 bases and V by 5 bases; bases with no gene match: 3. The chain's CDR3 is CASSGDRVYGYTF. The CDR3 DNA is TGTGCCAGCAGTGGGGACAGGGTTTATGGCTACACCTTC.